This TCR beta chain was sequenced for a study of blood T cell repertoires in COVID-19. Study-wide background: PBMCs, B-cell-depleted T cells, or T cells were the source of the cDNA or gDNA that made up the material.

In germline, CDR1 is SGHTA, CDR2 FQGNSA. CDR3 size: 14 residues. The germline V and J ends were trimmed by 5 bases and 3 bases, with 13 bases remaining between them. Profiling relied on immunoSEQ multiplex PCR, and the TCRdb table lists in-frame clones only, not all of them. The sample comprises approximately 140,000 clones, around 90% of which are singletons, and approximately 4.3% rests with the top ten. Assignment of participants to cohorts was predicated upon participant-reported clinical history. This sequence originates from a woman aged 35 to 49 who had been exposed to COVID-19. The genes are TRBV7-2 and TRBJ1-2; D might be TRBD1 (6 bases). Sequences were obtained from PBMCs or T cells enriched from blood (not recorded which). Here the CDR3 reads CASSRDRLDYGYTF. The CDR3 DNA reads TGTGCCAGCAGCAGAGACAGGCTGGACTATGGCTACACCTTC. Variable domain in full (rest from reference TRBV7-2 and TRBJ1-2): GAGVSQSPSNKVTEKGKDVELRCDPISGHTALYWYRQSLGQGLEFLIYFQGNSAPDKSGLPSDRFSAERTGGSVSTLTIQRTQQEDSAVYLCASSRDRLDYGYTFGSGTRLTVV.